The rows below give T cell receptor beta chains drawn from one sample of a study of T cell clones after liver transplantation. Using immunoSEQ multiplex PCR, the repertoire was profiled, and TCRdb retains in-frame clones only, with some absent. The table has some 70,000 clones, 80% seen once; the top ten hold roughly 0.6%. The sample in question was CD4+ T cells from blood, obtained before liver transplant. These receptors all stem from a human donor who received a liver transplant. CDR3s include the opening cysteine and the closing phenylalanine or tryptophan. D genes are given only for firm matches.

J gene,D gene,V gene,CDR3 protein
TRBJ1-2,.,TRBV18,CASSPGTLEAYGYTF
TRBJ2-1,TRBD1,TRBV30,CAWNYRGRYNEQFF
TRBJ2-3,.,TRBV19,CASSDRSTDTQYF
TRBJ1-5,.,TRBV20-1,CSSITQHF
TRBJ1-1,.,TRBV7-6,CASSFGPGEGTEAFF
TRBJ2-7,TRBD1,TRBV5-1,CASSRSEGQGLYEQYF
TRBJ2-1,TRBD2,TRBV7-2,CASSLGGTSGRYEQFF
TRBJ1-1,.,TRBV7-9,CASSLGALGSEAFF
TRBJ2-3,TRBD2,TRBV27,CASSLLRPSGRAGDTQYF
TRBJ2-7,.,TRBV19,CASSILGSSYEQYF
TRBJ1-1,TRBD1,TRBV28,CASRLRGKAEAFF
TRBJ1-2,.,TRBV28,CASSLRGRENNYGYTF
TRBJ1-1,.,TRBV13,CASSSNTEAFF
TRBJ2-7,.,TRBV7-3,CASSLSKGDSYEQYF
TRBJ1-5,.,TRBV6-1,CASSDLDRKGPGDQPQHF
TRBJ2-3,TRBD2,TRBV10-3,CAISEPWTSGRSRTDTQYF
TRBJ2-3,.,TRBV5-4,CASSAGQSSTDTQYF
TRBJ1-5,.,TRBV19,CASTSWGQSQPQHF
TRBJ1-4,.,TRBV6-6,CASSKRNEKLFF
TRBJ2-1,TRBD2,TRBV10-3,CAITAGGPGNEQFF
TRBJ2-7,.,TRBV28,CASSLYVGDSYEQYF
TRBJ1-1,TRBD1,TRBV7-2,CASSPWTGNTEAFF
TRBJ2-3,.,TRBV5-4,CASSSIGSVDTQYF
TRBJ2-3,TRBD2,TRBV10-3,CAIGGLAESTDTQYF
TRBJ2-1,TRBD1,TRBV9,CASSASGQLGNEQFF
TRBJ2-2,TRBD1,TRBV7-2,CASSLRVLRGPWELFF
TRBJ2-6,.,TRBV7-6,CASSLDISGANVLTF
TRBJ2-5,.,TRBV15,CATSREDSQETQYF
TRBJ1-2,.,TRBV5-1,CASSFSNYGYTF
TRBJ1-2,.,TRBV28,CASSSPSRSYGYTF
TRBJ2-6,.,TRBV4-3,CASSQDLRTDASGANVLTF
TRBJ1-3,TRBD1,TRBV13,CASSSGPGQGSGNTIYF
TRBJ2-3,TRBD1,TRBV6-1,CASKDRVTSTDTQYF
TRBJ2-5,TRBD2,TRBV28,CASSLGTRGVETQYF
TRBJ2-1,.,TRBV7-2,CASSSRERREQFF
TRBJ2-7,TRBD2,TRBV18,CATATKRTSGRAGNEQYF
TRBJ2-7,.,TRBV11-2,CASSTQAGPYEQYF
TRBJ1-2,.,TRBV4-3,CASSQIGHSNYGYTF
TRBJ2-3,TRBD2,TRBV28,CASGERGRALGTDTQYF
TRBJ1-3,.,TRBV7-6,CASSLGARLSGNTIYF
TRBJ1-3,.,TRBV9,CASSVGGRAAGNTIYF
TRBJ2-1,TRBD1,TRBV9,CASSSTGDLYNEQFF
TRBJ1-1,.,TRBV4-1,CASSRDPTFGVPEAFF
TRBJ2-5,TRBD1,TRBV18,CASSPRSTGEETQYF
TRBJ2-5,.,TRBV7-7,CASSPRDGWQETQYF
TRBJ2-5,.,TRBV7-2,CASSLGSGRETQYF
TRBJ2-7,.,TRBV19,CASSLSYEQYF
TRBJ1-5,.,TRBV28,CASSLGWGADQPQHF
TRBJ2-5,.,TRBV6-6,CASGETQYF
TRBJ1-5,.,TRBV9,CASSQGNQPQHF
TRBJ2-1,TRBD1,TRBV30,CAWNSMTGGLNEQFF
TRBJ1-4,TRBD1,TRBV28,CASSHRTGRREKLFF
TRBJ2-7,.,TRBV28,CASSLFPVREQYF
TRBJ2-5,.,TRBV5-4,CASSFGSQETQYF
TRBJ2-1,TRBD1,TRBV5-6,CASSRDRGLFYNEQFF
TRBJ2-1,.,TRBV7-2,CASSLAFGNEQFF
TRBJ2-5,TRBD1,TRBV7-2,CASSLIGDRGETQYF
TRBJ2-1,TRBD1,TRBV29-1,CSVEATGEFFNYNEQFF
TRBJ2-2,.,TRBV28,CASRSSGWGIKNTGELFF
TRBJ1-2,.,TRBV28,CASSLQATGSYGYTF